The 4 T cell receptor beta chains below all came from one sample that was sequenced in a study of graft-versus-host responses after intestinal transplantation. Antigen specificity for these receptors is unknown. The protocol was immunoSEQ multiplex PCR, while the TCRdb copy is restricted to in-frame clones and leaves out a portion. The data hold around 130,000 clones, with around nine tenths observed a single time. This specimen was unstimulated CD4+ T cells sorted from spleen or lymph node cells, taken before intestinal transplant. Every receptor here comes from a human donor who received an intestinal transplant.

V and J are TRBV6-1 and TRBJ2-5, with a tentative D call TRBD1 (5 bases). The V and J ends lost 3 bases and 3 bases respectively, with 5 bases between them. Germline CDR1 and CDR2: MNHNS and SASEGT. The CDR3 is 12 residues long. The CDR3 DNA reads TGTGCCAGCAGTGACAGGGAAGAGACCCAGTACTTC. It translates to CASSDREETQYF.

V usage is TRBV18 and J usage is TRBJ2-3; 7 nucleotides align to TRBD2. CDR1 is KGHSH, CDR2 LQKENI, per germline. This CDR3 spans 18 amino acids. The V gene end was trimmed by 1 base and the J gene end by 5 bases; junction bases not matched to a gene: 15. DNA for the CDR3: TGTGCCAGCTCACCACGGAGTTCCGGAAGAACGGGGGGAGATACGCAGTATTTT. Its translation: CASSPRSSGRTGGDTQYF. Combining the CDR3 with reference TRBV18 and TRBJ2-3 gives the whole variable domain NAGVMQNPRHLVRRRGQEARLRCSPMKGHSHVYWYRQLPEEGLKFMVYLQKENIIDESGMPKERFSAEFPKEGPSILRIQQVVRGDSAAYFCASSPRSSGRTGGDTQYFGPGTRLTVL.

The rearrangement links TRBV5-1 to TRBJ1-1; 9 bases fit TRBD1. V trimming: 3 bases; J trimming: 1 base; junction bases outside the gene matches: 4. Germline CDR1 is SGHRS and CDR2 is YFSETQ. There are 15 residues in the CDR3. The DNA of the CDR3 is TGCGCCAGCAGCTGGAGGGGACAGGGGAACACTGAAGCTTTCTTT. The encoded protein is CASSWRGQGNTEAFF.

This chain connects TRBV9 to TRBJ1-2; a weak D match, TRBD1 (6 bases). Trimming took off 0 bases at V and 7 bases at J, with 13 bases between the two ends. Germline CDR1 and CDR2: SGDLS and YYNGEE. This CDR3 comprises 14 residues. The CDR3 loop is CASSVGGGVGGYTF. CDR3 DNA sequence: TGTGCCAGCAGCGTAGGGGGGGGCGTAGGTGGCTACACCTTC.